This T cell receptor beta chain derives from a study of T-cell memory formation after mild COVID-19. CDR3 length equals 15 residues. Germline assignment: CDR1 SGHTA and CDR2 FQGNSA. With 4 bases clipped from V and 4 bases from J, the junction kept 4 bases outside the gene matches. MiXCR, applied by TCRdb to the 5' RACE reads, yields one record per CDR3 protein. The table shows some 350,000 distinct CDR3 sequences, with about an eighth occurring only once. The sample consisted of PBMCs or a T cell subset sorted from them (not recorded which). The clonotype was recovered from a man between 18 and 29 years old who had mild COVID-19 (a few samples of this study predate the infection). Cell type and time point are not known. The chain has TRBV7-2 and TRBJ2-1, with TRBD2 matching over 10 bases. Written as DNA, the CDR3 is TGTGCCAGCAGCTATACTAGCGGGGCGTACAATGAGCAGTTCTTC. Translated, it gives CASSYTSGAYNEQFF.